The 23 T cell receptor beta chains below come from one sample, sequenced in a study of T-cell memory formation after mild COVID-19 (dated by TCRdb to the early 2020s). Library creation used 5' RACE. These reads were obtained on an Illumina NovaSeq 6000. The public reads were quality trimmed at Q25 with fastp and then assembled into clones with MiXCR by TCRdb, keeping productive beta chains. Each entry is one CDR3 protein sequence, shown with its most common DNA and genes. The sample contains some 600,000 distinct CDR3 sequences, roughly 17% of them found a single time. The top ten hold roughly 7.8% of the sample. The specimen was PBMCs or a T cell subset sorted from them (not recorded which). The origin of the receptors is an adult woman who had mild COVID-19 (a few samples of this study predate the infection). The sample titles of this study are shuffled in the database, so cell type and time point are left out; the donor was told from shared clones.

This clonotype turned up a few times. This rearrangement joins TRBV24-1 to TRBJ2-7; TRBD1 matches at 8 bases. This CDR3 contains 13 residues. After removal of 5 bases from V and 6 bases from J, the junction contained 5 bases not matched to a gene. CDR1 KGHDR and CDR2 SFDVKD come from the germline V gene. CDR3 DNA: TGTGCCACCAGTGCGTACAGGGGGACCGAGCAGTACTTC. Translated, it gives CATSAYRGTEQYF.

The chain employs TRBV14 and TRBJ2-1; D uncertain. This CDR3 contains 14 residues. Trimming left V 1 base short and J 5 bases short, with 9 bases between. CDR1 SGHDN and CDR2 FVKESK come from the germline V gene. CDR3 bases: TGTGCCAGCAGCCAAGTCGGTTTTAACAATGAGCAGTTCTTC. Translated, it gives CASSQVGFNNEQFF.

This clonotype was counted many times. The DNA of the CDR3 is TGCGCCAGCAGCAGAACAGGGGCTACAAGCTCCTACAATGAGCAGTTCTTC. Translated, it gives CASSRTGATSSYNEQFF. This rearrangement joins TRBV5-1 to TRBJ2-1; 7 positions match TRBD1. Germline V gene sequence: CDR1 SGHRS, CDR2 YFSETQ. The junction had 10 bases not matched to a gene; V was cut back by 4 bases and J by 0 bases. The CDR3 has 17 residues.

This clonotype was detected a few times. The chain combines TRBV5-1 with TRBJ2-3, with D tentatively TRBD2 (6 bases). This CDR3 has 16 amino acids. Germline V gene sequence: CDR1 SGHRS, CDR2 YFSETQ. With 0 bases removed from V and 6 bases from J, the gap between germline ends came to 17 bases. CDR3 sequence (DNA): TGCGCCAGCAGCTTGGCCAGGCAGGGAGGTGCGGATACGCAGTATTTT. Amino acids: CASSLARQGGADTQYF. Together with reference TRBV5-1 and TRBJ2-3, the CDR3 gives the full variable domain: KAGVTQTPRYLIKTRGQQVTLSCSPISGHRSVSWYQQTPGQGLQFLFEYFSETQRNKGNFPGRFSGRQFSNSRSEMNVSTLELGDSALYLCASSLARQGGADTQYFGPGTRLTVL.

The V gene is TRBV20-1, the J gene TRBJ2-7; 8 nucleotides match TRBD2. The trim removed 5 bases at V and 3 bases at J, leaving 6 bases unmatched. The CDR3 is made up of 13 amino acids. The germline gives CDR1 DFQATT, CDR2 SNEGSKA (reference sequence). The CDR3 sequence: CSAASGRGYEQYF. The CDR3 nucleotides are TGCAGTGCTGCCAGCGGGAGAGGCTACGAGCAGTACTTC.

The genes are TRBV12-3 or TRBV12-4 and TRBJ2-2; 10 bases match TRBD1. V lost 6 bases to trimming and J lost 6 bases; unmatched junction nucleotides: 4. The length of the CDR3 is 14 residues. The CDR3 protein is CASRRQGAPGELFF. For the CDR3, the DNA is TGTGCCAGCAGGAGACAGGGGGCCCCCGGGGAGCTGTTTTTT.

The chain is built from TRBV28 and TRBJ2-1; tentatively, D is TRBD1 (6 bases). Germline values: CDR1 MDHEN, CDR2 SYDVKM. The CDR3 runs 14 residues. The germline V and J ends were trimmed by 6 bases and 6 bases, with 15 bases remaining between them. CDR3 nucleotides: TGTGCCAGCAGCGAGGGGCCCAGGGGCAATGAGCAGTTCTTC. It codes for CASSEGPRGNEQFF.

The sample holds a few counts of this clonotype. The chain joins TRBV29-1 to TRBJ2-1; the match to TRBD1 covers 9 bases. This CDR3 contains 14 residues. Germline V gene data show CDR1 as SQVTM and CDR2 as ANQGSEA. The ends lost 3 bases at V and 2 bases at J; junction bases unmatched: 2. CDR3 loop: CSVEGDRAYNEQFF. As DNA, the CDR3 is TGCAGCGTTGAGGGGGACAGGGCCTACAATGAGCAGTTCTTC.

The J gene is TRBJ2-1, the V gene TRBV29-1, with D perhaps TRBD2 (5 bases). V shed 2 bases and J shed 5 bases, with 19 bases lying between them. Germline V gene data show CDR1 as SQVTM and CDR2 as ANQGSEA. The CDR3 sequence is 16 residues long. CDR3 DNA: TGCAGCGTTGAAAGACCCACCGGGATAGCCAACAATGAGCAGTTCTTC. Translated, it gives CSVERPTGIANNEQFF.

This CDR3 reads CASSFWGGNLINEQFF. DNA for the CDR3: TGTGCCAGCAGCTTTTGGGGAGGGAACCTTATCAATGAGCAGTTCTTC. The chain couples TRBV7-8 to TRBJ2-1, with 7 bases that match TRBD2. The V gene end was trimmed by 3 bases and the J gene end by 6 bases; junction bases not matched to a gene: 11. Germline CDR1 is SGHVS and CDR2 is FQNEAQ. The CDR3 totals 16 residues.

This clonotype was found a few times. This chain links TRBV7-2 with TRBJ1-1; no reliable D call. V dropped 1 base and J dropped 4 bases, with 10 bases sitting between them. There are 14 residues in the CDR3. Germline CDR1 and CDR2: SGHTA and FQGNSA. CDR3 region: CASSLVDTSTEAFF. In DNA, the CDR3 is TGTGCCAGCAGCTTAGTTGACACGAGCACTGAAGCTTTCTTT. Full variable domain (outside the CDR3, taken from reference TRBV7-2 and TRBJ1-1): GAGVSQSPSNKVTEKGKDVELRCDPISGHTALYWYRQSLGQGLEFLIYFQGNSAPDKSGLPSDRFSAERTGGSVSTLTIQRTQQEDSAVYLCASSLVDTSTEAFFGQGTRLTVV.

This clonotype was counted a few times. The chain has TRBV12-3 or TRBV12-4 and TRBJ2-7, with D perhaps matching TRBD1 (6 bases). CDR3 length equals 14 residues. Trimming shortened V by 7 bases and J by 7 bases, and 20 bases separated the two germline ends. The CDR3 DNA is TGTGCCAGCACTATGGACAGTCCCCTCGGGGAGCAGTACTTC. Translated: CASTMDSPLGEQYF.

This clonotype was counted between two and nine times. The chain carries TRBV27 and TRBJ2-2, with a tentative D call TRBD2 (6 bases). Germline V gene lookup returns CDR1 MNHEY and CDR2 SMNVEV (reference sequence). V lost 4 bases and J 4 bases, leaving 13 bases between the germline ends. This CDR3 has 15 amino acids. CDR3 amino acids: CASSSTRSSTGELFF. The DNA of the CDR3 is TGTGCCAGCAGTTCGACTAGATCGAGCACCGGGGAGCTGTTTTTT.

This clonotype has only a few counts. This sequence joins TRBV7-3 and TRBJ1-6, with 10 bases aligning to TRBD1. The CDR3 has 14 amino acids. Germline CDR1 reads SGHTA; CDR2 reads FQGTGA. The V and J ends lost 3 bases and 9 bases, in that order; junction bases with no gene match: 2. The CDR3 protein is CASSLGQGTSPLHF. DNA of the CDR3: TGTGCCAGCAGCTTGGGACAGGGGACTTCACCCCTCCACTTT.

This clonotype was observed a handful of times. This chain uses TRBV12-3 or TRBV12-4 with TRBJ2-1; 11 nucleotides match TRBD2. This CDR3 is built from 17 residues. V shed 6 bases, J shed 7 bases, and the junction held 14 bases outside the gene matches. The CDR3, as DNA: TGTGCCAGCAGCTTCAGACTAGCGGGACCCTCCCCAAATGAGCAGTTCTTC. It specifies CASSFRLAGPSPNEQFF.

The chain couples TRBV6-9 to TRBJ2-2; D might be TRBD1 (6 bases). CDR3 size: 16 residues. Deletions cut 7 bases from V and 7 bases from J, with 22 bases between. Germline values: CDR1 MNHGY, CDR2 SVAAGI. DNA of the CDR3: TGTGCCAGCATTGACAACCGGGACACCGCTGTCGGGGAGCTGTTTTTT. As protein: CASIDNRDTAVGELFF.

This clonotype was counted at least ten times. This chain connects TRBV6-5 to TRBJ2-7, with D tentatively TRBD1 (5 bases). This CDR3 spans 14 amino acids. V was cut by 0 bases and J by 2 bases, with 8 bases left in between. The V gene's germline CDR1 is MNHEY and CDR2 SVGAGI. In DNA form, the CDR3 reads TGTGCCAGCAGTTACTCGCCAGGGACCTACGAGCAGTACTTC. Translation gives CASSYSPGTYEQYF.

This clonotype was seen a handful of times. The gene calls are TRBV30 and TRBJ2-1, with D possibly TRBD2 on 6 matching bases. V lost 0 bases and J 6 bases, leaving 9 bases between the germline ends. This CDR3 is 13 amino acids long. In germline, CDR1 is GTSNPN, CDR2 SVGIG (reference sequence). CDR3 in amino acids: CAWSVLAANEQFF. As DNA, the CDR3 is TGTGCCTGGAGTGTATTAGCGGCCAATGAGCAGTTCTTC.

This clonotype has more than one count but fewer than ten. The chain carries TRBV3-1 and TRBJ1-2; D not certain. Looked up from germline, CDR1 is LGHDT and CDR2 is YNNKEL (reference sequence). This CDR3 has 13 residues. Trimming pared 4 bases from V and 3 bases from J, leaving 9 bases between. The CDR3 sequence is CASSLREHYGYTF. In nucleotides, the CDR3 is TGTGCCAGCAGCCTTAGGGAGCACTATGGCTACACCTTC.

CDR3 amino acids: CASSQTGRGTAAQYF. As DNA, the CDR3 is TGTGCCAGCAGTCAGACGGGAAGGGGGACGGCGGCGCAGTATTTT. The rearrangement links TRBV2 to TRBJ2-3; maybe TRBD1 (6 bases). V lost 5 bases, J lost 10 bases, and 22 bases lay in between. CDR3 length equals 15 residues. Germline assignment: CDR1 SNHLY and CDR2 FYNNEI.

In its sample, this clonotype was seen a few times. The CDR3 is CASSFGQPGGNTIYF. DNA of the CDR3: TGTGCCAGCAGTTTCGGACAGCCGGGGGGAAACACCATATATTTT. This sequence joins TRBV27 and TRBJ1-3, with D maybe TRBD1 (6 bases). With 3 bases removed from V and 4 bases from J, the gap between germline ends came to 13 bases. This CDR3 has 15 amino acids. The germline CDR1 and CDR2 sequences are MNHEY and SMNVEV (reference sequence).

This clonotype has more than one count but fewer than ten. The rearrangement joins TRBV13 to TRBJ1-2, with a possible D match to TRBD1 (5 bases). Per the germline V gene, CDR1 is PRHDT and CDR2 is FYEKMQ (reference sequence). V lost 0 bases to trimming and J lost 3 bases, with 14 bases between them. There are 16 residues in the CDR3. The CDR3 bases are TGTGCCAGCAGCTTAGGGGAGGGGCTGCGGGACTATGGCTACACCTTC. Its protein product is CASSLGEGLRDYGYTF.

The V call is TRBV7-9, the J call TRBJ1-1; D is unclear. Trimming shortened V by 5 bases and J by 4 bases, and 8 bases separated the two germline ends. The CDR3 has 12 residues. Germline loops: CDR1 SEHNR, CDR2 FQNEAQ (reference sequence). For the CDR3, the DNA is TGTGCCAGCAGCGATTGGACCACTGAAGCTTTCTTT. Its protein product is CASSDWTTEAFF.